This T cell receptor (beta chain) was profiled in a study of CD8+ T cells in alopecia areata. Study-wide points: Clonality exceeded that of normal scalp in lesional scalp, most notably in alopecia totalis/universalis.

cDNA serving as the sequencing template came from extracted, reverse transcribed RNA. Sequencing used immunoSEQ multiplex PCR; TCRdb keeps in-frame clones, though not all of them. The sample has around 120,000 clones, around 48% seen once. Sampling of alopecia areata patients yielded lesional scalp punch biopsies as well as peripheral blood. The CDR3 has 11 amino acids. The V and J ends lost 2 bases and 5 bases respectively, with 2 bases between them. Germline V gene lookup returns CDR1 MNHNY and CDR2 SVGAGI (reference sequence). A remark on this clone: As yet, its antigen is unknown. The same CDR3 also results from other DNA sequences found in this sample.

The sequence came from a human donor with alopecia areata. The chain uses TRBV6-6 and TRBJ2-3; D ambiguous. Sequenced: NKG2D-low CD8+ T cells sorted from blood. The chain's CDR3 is CASSYGDTQYF. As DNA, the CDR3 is TGTGCCAGCAGTTACGGAGATACGCAGTATTTT.